The sequence of this T cell receptor beta chain was determined in a study of T-cell reconstitution after alpha-beta-depleted transplantation in children (dated by TCRdb to between 2015 and 2016). Context from the whole study: T-cell immune reconstitution after TCRalphabeta/CD19-depleted allogeneic hematopoietic cell transplantation in children was quantitatively tracked in the study by means of TCR repertoire profiling.

Libraries were built with PCR. TCRdb records Illumina HiSeq 2500 as the sequencer. Molecular barcoding was employed in the preparation of TCR libraries, with unique molecular identifiers being used to normalize TCRbeta repertoire quantification. TCRdb reprocessed the public reads (quality trimming at Q25 with fastp, clone calling with MiXCR) and kept in-frame beta chains. Identical CDR3 protein sequences are pooled into one entry, listed with their most common genes and DNA. This sample has roughly 100,000 distinct CDR3 sequences in its table, and 8% to 9% of those were observed once. The top ten constitute approximately 7.2% of the sample. Looking up the germline V gene (reference sequence) yields CDR1 SEHNR and CDR2 FQNEAQ. CDR3 length: 13 amino acids, cysteine to phenylalanine. Only the CDR3 portion is preserved as DNA: 39 bases, with reading frame beginning at the first base. V sheds 4 bases and J sheds 6 bases, leaving 12 bases between their ends.

This clonotype showed up many times. Its antigen is unknown. Per-nucleotide qualities are absent, and no much larger clonotype sits a single base away. The chain is assembled from TRBV7-9 and TRBJ1-2; the D segment could be TRBD1, given 5 matching bases. Here the sequenced sample was PBMCs from the stem cell graft donor, taken from the stem cell graft. This sequence was found in a human donor who donated a stem cell graft to a child with congenital amegakaryocytic thrombocytopenia. CDR3 loop: CASSSAGLNGYTF. The bases read TGTGCCAGCAGCTCCGCGGGGCTCAATGGCTACACCTTC.